This TCR beta chain was captured by sequencing in a study of early T cells in non-severe SARS-CoV-2 infection. The wider study: RNA in bulk from unsorted whole blood was sequenced, and chains were unpaired. Study-level points and caveats: Matches to VDJdb favored anti-spike CD8 responses and missed private and CD4 specificities.

Individual cDNA molecules received unique molecular identifiers. TCRdb re-analysed the 5' RACE reads in MiXCR, keeping a single row per CDR3 protein. The data hold over 70,000 distinct CDR3 sequences, with roughly 14% observed a single time. To note about this clonotype: The antigen is not known.

V dropped 2 bases and J dropped 2 bases, with 9 bases sitting between them. Germline assignment: CDR1 SGDLS and CDR2 YYNGEE. This CDR3 is built from 14 residues. The specimen was whole blood, collected at baseline. The TCR sequence derives from an adult who was a healthcare worker with PCR-confirmed SARS-CoV-2 infection or an uninfected control (not recorded which). The chain combines TRBV9 with TRBJ2-3; D ambiguous. The CDR3 region is CASSVSATTDTQYF. The CDR3 region has the DNA TGTGCCAGCAGCGTCTCAGCTACCACAGATACGCAGTATTTT.